The source of this T cell receptor beta chain is a study of cytomegalovirus exposure and HLA in healthy donors. Study-level background: The study placed 70% to 85% of its 398 genotyped donors in the Caucasian-associated ancestry cluster.

The CDR3 contains 14 residues. V was trimmed by 1 base and J by 3 bases, leaving 7 bases between them. CDR1 SGHRS and CDR2 YFSETQ come from the germline V gene. Study conclusions and caveats: Later, TCR association rates were found to vary by HLA locus, highest for DRB1 and lowest for HLA-C. There were some V segments, including TRBV6-2 and TRBV6-3, excluded as indistinguishable. Most TCR sequences were seen very rarely across donors, but some public TCRs occurred in many.

This clone has only a few counts. What it recognizes is unknown. 13 Jbeta primers and 60 Vbeta primers were used for the PCR. Method: immunoSEQ multiplex PCR; TCRdb's copy keeps in-frame clones and lacks some. Of some 180,000 clones detected, about 9% appear once; the ten largest clones hold 1% to 1.5%. The sequenced sample consisted of PBMCs. The source of this sequence is a woman in her twenties or thirties in good health and CMV-seropositive. V usage is TRBV5-1 and J usage is TRBJ2-2; no definite D call. The CDR3 sequence is CASSLLSDTGELFF. CDR3 sequence (DNA): TGCGCCAGCAGCTTGCTCTCGGACACCGGGGAGCTGTTTTTT. The whole variable domain, remainder taken from reference TRBV5-1 and TRBJ2-2, is KAGVTQTPRYLIKTRGQQVTLSCSPISGHRSVSWYQQTPGQGLQFLFEYFSETQRNKGNFPGRFSGRQFSNSRSEMNVSTLELGDSALYLCASSLLSDTGELFFGEGSRLTVL.